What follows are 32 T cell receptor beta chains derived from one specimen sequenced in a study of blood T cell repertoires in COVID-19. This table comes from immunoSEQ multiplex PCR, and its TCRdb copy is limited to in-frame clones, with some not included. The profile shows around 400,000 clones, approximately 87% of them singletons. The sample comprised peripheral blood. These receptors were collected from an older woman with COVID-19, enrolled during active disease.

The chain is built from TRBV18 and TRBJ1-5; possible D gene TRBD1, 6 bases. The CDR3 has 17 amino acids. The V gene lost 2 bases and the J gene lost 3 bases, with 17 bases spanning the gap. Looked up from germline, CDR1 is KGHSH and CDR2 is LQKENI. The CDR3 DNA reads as TGTGCCAGCTCACCAGGGTCTTCGGGACAAAACAATCAGCCCCAGCATTTT. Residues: CASSPGSSGQNNQPQHF.

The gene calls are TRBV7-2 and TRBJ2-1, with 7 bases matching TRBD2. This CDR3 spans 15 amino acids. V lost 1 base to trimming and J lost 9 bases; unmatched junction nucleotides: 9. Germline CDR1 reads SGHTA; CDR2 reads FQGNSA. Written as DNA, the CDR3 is TGTGCCAGCAGCTTAGGTGCGGGGGTGGACGGTGAGCAGTTCTTC. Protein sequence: CASSLGAGVDGEQFF.

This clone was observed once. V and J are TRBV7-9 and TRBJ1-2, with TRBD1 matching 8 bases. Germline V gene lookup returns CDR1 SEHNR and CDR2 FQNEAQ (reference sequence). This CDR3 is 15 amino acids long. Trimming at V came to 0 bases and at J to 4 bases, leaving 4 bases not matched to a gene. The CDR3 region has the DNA TGTGCCAGCAGCTTAGCGACAGGGGTGGGCTATGGCTACACCTTC. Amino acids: CASSLATGVGYGYTF.

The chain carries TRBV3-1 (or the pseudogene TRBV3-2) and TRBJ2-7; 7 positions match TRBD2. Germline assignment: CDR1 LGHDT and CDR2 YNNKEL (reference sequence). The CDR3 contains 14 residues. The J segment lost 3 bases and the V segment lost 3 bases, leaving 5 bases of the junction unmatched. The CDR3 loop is CASSQGRGVYEQYF. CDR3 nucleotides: TGTGCCAGCAGCCAGGGGAGGGGAGTCTACGAGCAGTACTTC.

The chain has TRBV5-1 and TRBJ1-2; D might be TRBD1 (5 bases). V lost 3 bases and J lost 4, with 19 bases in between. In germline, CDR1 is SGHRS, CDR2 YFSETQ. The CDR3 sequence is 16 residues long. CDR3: CASSSSQGTTVYGYTF. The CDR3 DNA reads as TGCGCCAGCAGCTCCTCCCAGGGCACAACCGTCTATGGCTACACCTTC.

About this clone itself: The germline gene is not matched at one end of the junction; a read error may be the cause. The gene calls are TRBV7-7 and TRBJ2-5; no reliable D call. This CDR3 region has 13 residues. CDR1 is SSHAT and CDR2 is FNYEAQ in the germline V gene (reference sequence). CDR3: CASSLSGMETQYF. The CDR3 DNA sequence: TGTGCTAGCAGCTTGTCTGGCATGGAGACCCAGTACTTC.

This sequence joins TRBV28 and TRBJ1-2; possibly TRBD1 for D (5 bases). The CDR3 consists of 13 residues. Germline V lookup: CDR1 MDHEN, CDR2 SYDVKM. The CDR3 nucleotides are TGTGCGGCCTTTTCGACAGACTCATATGGCTACACCTTC. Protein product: CAAFSTDSYGYTF.

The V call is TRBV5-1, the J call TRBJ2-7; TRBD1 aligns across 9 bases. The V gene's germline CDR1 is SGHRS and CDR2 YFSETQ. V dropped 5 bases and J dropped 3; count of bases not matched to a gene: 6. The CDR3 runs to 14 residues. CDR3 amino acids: CASRTQGAVYEQYF. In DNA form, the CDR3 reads TGCGCCAGCAGAACACAGGGGGCAGTCTACGAGCAGTACTTC.

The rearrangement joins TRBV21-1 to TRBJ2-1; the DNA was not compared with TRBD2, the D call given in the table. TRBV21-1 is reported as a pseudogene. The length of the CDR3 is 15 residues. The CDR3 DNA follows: TGTGCCAGCCACAGGAGCGGGGGGGACCACAATGAGCAGTTCTTC. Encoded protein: CASHRSGGDHNEQFF.

CDR3 region: CASRERGDIQYF. The CDR3 DNA sequence: TGTGCCAGTAGGGAAAGAGGCGACATTCAGTACTTC. This chain connects TRBV19 to TRBJ2-4; no reliable D call. V was cut by 6 bases and J by 8 bases, with 11 bases left in between. Germline lookup yields CDR1 LNHDA and CDR2 SQIVND (reference sequence). CDR3 length: 12 amino acids.

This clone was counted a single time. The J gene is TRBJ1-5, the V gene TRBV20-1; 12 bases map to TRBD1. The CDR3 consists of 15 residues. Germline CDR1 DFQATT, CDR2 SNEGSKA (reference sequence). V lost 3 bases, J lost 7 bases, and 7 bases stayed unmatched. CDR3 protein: CSASEGQGARQPQHF. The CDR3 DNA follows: TGCAGTGCTAGTGAGGGACAGGGGGCACGACAGCCCCAGCATTTT.

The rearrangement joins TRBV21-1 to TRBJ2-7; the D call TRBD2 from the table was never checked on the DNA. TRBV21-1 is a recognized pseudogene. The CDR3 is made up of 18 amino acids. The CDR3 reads CASSNFSTSPGRPYEQYF. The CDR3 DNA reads TGTGCCAGCAGCAACTTCAGCACTAGCCCCGGTCGACCCTACGAGCAGTACTTC.

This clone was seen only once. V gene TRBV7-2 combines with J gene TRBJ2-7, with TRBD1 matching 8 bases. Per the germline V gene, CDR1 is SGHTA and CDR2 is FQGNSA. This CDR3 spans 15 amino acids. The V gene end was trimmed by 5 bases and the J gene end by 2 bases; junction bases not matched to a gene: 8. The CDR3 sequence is CASSLAGQAAYEQYF. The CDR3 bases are TGTGCCAGCAGCCTCGCGGGACAGGCAGCCTACGAGCAGTACTTC.

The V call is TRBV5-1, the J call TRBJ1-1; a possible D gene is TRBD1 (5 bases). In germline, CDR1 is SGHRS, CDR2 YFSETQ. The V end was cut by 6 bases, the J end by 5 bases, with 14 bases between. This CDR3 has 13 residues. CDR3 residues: CASIPDRGTEAFF. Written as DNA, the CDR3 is TGCGCCAGCATTCCCGACCGGGGGACTGAAGCTTTCTTT.

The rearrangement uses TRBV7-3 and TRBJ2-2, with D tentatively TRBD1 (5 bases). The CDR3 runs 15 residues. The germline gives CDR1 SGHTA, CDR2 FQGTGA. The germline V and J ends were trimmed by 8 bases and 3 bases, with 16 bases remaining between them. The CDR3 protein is CASSPQGFDTGELFF. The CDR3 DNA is TGTGCCAGCTCCCCCCAGGGCTTTGACACCGGGGAGCTGTTTTTT.

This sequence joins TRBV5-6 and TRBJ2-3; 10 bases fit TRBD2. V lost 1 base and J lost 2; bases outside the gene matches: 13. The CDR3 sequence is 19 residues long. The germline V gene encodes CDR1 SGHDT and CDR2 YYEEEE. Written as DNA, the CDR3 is TGTGCCAGCAGCTTGAGGCTAGCGGGGGCCCGGAAACTCACAGATACGCAGTATTTT. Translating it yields CASSLRLAGARKLTDTQYF.

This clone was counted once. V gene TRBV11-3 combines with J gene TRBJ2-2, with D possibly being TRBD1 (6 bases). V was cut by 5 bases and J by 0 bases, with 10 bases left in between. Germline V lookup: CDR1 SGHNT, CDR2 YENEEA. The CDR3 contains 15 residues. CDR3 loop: CASSVQGTNTGELFF. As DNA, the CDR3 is TGTGCCAGCAGCGTACAGGGAACGAACACCGGGGAGCTGTTTTTT.

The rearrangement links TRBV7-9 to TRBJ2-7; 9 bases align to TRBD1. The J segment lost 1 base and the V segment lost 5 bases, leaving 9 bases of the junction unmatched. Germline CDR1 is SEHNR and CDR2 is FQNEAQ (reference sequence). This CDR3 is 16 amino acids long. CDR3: CASSPGTGIRSYEQYF. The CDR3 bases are TGTGCCAGCAGCCCCGGGACAGGGATACGGTCCTACGAGCAGTACTTC.

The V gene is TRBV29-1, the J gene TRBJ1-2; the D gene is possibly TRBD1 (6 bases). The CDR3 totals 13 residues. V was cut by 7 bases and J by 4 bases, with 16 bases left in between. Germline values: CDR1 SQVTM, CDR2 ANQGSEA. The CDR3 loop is CSARGGAAYGYTF. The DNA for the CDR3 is TGCAGCGCACGTGGGGGGGCGGCCTATGGCTACACCTTC.

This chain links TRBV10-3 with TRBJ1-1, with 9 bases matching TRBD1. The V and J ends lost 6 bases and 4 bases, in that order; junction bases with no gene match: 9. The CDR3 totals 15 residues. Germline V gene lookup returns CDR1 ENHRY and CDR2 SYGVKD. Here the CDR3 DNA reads TGTGCCATCAGGCCCCACCCGGGACAGGGCACTGAAGCTTTCTTT. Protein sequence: CAIRPHPGQGTEAFF.

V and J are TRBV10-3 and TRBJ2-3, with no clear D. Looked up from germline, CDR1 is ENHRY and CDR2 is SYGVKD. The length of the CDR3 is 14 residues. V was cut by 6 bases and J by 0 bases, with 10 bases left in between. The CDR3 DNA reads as TGTGCCATCAGAACCAGTCCGAGCACAGATACGCAGTATTTT. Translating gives CAIRTSPSTDTQYF.

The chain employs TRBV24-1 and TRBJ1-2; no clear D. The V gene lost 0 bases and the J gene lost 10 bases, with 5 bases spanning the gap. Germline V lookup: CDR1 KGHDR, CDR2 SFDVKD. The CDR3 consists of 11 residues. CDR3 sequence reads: CATSDLHIYTF. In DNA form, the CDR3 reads TGTGCCACCAGTGATTTGCACATCTACACCTTC.

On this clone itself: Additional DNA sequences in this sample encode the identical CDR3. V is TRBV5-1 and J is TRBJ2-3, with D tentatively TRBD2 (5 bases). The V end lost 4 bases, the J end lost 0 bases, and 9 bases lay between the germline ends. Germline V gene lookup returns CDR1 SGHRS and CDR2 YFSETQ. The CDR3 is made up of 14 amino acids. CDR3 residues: CASSRGGSTDTQYF. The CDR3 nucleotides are TGCGCCAGCAGCCGGGGTGGCAGCACAGATACGCAGTATTTT.

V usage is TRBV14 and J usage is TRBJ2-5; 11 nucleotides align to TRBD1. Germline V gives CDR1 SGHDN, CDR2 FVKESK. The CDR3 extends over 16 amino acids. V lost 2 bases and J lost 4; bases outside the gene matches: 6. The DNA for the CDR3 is TGTGCCAGCAGCCAAATCGGACAGGGGGCTGGAGAGACCCAGTACTTC. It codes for CASSQIGQGAGETQYF.

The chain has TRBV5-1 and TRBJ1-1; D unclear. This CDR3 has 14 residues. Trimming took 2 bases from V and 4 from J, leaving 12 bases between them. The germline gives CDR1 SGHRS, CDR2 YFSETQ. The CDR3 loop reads CASSLPGSGTEAFF. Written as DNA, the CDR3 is TGCGCCAGCAGCTTACCGGGAAGCGGCACTGAAGCTTTCTTT.

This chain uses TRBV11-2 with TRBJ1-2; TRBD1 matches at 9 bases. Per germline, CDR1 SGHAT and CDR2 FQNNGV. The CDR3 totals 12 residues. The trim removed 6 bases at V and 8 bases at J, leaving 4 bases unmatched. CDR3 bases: TGTGCCAGCAGTCGAACAGGGGGCGGCTACACCTTC. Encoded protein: CASSRTGGGYTF.

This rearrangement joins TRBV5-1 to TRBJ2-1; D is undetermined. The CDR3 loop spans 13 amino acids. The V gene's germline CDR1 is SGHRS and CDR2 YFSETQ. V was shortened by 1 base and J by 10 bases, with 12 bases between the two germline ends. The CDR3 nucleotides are TGCGCCAGCAGCTTGTACGAGGTCGACGAGCAGTTCTTC. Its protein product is CASSLYEVDEQFF.

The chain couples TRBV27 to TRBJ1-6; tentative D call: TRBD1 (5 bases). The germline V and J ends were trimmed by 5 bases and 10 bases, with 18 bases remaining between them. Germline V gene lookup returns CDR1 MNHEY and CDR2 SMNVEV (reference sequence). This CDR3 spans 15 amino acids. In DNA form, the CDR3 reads TGTGCCAGCAGTACCCAGGGAACCCTCGGGTCACCCCTCCACTTT. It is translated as CASSTQGTLGSPLHF.

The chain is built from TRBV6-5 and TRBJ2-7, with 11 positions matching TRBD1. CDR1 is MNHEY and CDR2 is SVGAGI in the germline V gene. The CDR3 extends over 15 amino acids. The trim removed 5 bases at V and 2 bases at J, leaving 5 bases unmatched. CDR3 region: CASSLAGQGAYEQYF. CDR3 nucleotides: TGTGCCAGCAGTCTCGCGGGACAGGGGGCCTACGAGCAGTACTTC.

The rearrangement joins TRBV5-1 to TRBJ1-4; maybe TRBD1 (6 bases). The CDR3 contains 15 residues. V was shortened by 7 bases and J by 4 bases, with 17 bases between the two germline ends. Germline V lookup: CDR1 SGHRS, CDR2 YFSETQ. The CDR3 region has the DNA TGCGCCAGCCGTCAAGCCACAGGGTATAATGAAAAACTGTTTTTT. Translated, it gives CASRQATGYNEKLFF.

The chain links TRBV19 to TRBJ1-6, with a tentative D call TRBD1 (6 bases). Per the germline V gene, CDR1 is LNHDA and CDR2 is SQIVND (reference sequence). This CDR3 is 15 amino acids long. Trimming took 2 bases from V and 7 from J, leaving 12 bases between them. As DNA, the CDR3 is TGTGCCAGTAGTATAATGGGCAGGGGAAATTCACCCCTCCACTTT. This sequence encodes CASSIMGRGNSPLHF.

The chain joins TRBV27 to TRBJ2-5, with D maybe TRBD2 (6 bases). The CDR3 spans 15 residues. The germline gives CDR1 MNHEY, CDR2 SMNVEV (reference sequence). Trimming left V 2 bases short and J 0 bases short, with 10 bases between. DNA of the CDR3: TGTGCCAGCAGTTTAGGAGGGTTCTACCAAGAGACCCAGTACTTC. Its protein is CASSLGGFYQETQYF.